These 18 T cell receptor beta chains were sequenced from one sample in a study of a mutant IDH1 vaccine in newly diagnosed glioma. These receptors are not linked to any known antigen. Documented time point: week 5, during vaccination. Topical imiquimod was applied with each vaccine dose, which held 300 ug of mutant IDH1 20-mer peptide. The assay was immunoSEQ multiplex PCR, and TCRdb's table has in-frame clones only and misses some. Here the sample spans about 51,000 clones, around 80% being singletons. The sequenced sample was PBMCs, obtained from a glioma patient whose treatment included an IDH1 peptide vaccine. These receptors all stem from a man aged 45-60 years with glioma.

The rearrangement joins TRBV9 to TRBJ1-4, with TRBD1 as a possible D gene (5 bases). The CDR3 spans 15 residues. V shed 0 bases and J shed 3 bases, with 9 bases lying between them. Germline V CDR1 and CDR2: SGDLS, YYNGEE. The DNA for the CDR3 is TGTGCCAGCAGCGTAGCGGGGGAAGCTAATGAAAAACTGTTTTTT. Translated: CASSVAGEANEKLFF. The complete variable domain, with remaining parts taken from reference TRBV9 and TRBJ1-4, reads DSGVTQTPKHLITATGQRVTLRCSPRSGDLSVYWYQQSLDQGLQFLIQYYNGEERAKGNILERFSAQQFPDLHSELNLSSLELGDSALYFCASSVAGEANEKLFFGSGTQLSVL.

The chain has TRBV5-1 and TRBJ2-5, with D possibly matching TRBD2 (5 bases). Germline V gives CDR1 SGHRS, CDR2 YFSETQ. This CDR3 comprises 14 residues. With 4 bases removed from V and 1 base from J, the gap between germline ends came to 11 bases. This chain's CDR3 is CASSPWGVQETQYF. The DNA for the CDR3 is TGCGCCAGCAGCCCCTGGGGAGTCCAAGAGACCCAGTACTTC.

The V call is TRBV10-1, the J call TRBJ2-5; D possibly matches TRBD1 or TRBD2 (5 bases each). The CDR3 sequence is 16 residues long. The germline V and J ends were trimmed by 0 bases and 1 base, with 12 bases remaining between them. The V gene's germline CDR1 is WNHNN and CDR2 SYGVQD (reference sequence). The CDR3 region is CASSESRGCIQETQYF. The CDR3 DNA is TGCGCCAGCAGTGAGTCGAGGGGCTGTATCCAAGAGACCCAGTACTTC.

This sequence joins TRBV6-1 and TRBJ1-4, with 8 bases matching TRBD1. Germline loops: CDR1 MNHNS, CDR2 SASEGT. V dropped 6 bases and J dropped 8; count of bases not matched to a gene: 8. CDR3 length equals 14 residues. CDR3 in amino acids: CASSFGQGEEKLFF. CDR3 bases: TGTGCCAGCAGCTTTGGACAGGGTGAAGAAAAACTGTTTTTT.

This clone was seen a few times. This chain joins TRBV19 and TRBJ1-1, with a possible D match to TRBD1 (5 bases). This CDR3 has 16 amino acids. Between the trimmed V and J ends, which lost 2 bases and 10 bases, there was a span of 23 bases. Germline V lookup: CDR1 LNHDA, CDR2 SQIVND (reference sequence). DNA for the CDR3: TGTGCCAGTAGTATATACCAGGGCCCCGGCGTGGGTATAGCTTTCTTT. It encodes CASSIYQGPGVGIAFF.

This chain links TRBV10-2 with TRBJ1-6; D is perhaps TRBD1 (6 bases). This CDR3 is built from 13 residues. Germline CDR1 WSHSY, CDR2 SAAADI. The V gene lost 2 bases and the J gene lost 10 bases, with 9 bases spanning the gap. In nucleotides, the CDR3 is TGCGCCAGCAGTGAGAGGGACAACTCACCCCTCCACTTT. Amino acid sequence: CASSERDNSPLHF.

The chain links TRBV6-5 to TRBJ2-5, with D perhaps TRBD2 (5 bases). Germline V gene data show CDR1 as MNHEY and CDR2 as SVGAGI. Deletions cut 6 bases from V and 7 bases from J, with 15 bases between. The CDR3 extends over 13 amino acids. CDR3 bases: TGTGCCAGCAGCTCCGGACTGCCGAGGACCCAGTACTTC. As protein: CASSSGLPRTQYF.

The rearrangement joins TRBV27 to TRBJ2-7; the D is unclear. The CDR3 loop spans 16 amino acids. Trimming removed 2 bases from V and 2 bases from J, with 16 bases in between. The germline V gene encodes CDR1 MNHEY and CDR2 SMNVEV (reference sequence). The CDR3 protein is CASSLKYGSSTYEQYF. The CDR3 DNA follows: TGTGCCAGCAGTTTAAAGTACGGGTCCTCCACCTACGAGCAGTACTTC.

The chain has TRBV6-1 and TRBJ1-5; no reliable D call. The length of the CDR3 is 13 residues. Germline CDR1 reads MNHNS; CDR2 reads SASEGT. The V end was cut by 0 bases, the J end by 6 bases, with 6 bases between. The CDR3 nucleotides are TGTGCCAGCAGTGAAGCGCTGGTTCAGCCCCAGCATTTT. Encoded protein: CASSEALVQPQHF.

The CDR3, as DNA: TGTGCCAGCAGGTTACGGACAGGGGGCGTTGATACTGAAGCTTTCTTT. It encodes CASRLRTGGVDTEAFF. The J gene is TRBJ1-1, the V gene TRBV28; 11 nucleotides align to TRBD1. Germline values: CDR1 MDHEN, CDR2 SYDVKM. The CDR3 length is 16 residues. With 6 bases clipped from V and 5 bases from J, the junction kept 11 bases outside the gene matches.

The gene calls are TRBV2 and TRBJ2-7; D not certain. The V end lost 6 bases, the J end lost 5 bases, and 20 bases lay between the germline ends. The germline V gene has CDR1 SNHLY and CDR2 FYNNEI. The CDR3 has 15 residues. CDR3 DNA sequence: TGTGCCAGCAGGAAAGCATCAGGTCCGATCGACGAGCAGTACTTC. This codes for CASRKASGPIDEQYF.

The chain couples TRBV5-6 to TRBJ2-3; TRBD1 aligns across 10 bases. Losses at the gene ends were 4 bases for V and 5 bases for J; bases not matched to a gene: 4. From germline, CDR1 is SGHDT and CDR2 YYEEEE. This CDR3 comprises 14 residues. The CDR3 loop reads CASSTRTGGDTQYF. The DNA for the CDR3 is TGTGCCAGCAGCACGAGGACAGGGGGAGATACGCAGTATTTT.

The rearrangement joins TRBV6-6 to TRBJ2-1, with 8 bases aligning to TRBD1. This CDR3 has 16 residues. The ends lost 6 bases at V and 6 bases at J; junction bases unmatched: 13. Looked up from germline, CDR1 is MNHNY and CDR2 is SVGAGI (reference sequence). The CDR3 loop is CASSPPPQGAPNEQFF. DNA for the CDR3: TGTGCCAGCAGCCCTCCTCCCCAGGGGGCCCCCAATGAGCAGTTCTTC.

The rearrangement joins TRBV11-2 to TRBJ2-1; 12 bases match TRBD2. Trimming at V came to 5 bases and at J to 3 bases, leaving 5 bases not matched to a gene. The CDR3 covers 16 residues. Germline-derived CDR1 and CDR2 are SGHAT and FQNNGV. The CDR3 loop is CASSRRLAGVYNEQFF. For the CDR3, the DNA is TGTGCCAGCAGCCGCAGACTAGCGGGGGTCTACAATGAGCAGTTCTTC.

This clone was counted a few times. The CDR3 reads CASSLEPGGGSPLHF. The CDR3 DNA is TGTGCCAGCAGCTTAGAGCCAGGGGGCGGATCACCCCTCCACTTT. The V and J genes are TRBV11-2 and TRBJ1-6; TRBD1 aligns across 8 bases. The CDR3 extends over 15 amino acids. Germline loops: CDR1 SGHAT, CDR2 FQNNGV. V shed 0 bases, J shed 10 bases, and the junction held 5 bases outside the gene matches.

The gene calls are TRBV5-1 and TRBJ2-7; either TRBD1 or TRBD2 may supply D (6 bases each). Deletions cut 4 bases from V and 7 bases from J, with 21 bases between. Germline-derived CDR1 and CDR2 are SGHRS and YFSETQ. The CDR3 has 15 residues. The CDR3 nucleotides are TGCGCCAGCAGCCCGGGGTCGGGGGCTAAGAAAGAGCAGTACTTC. It yields the protein CASSPGSGAKKEQYF.

The CDR3 is CASSHAQRGTEAFF. The CDR3 region has the DNA TGCGCCAGCAGCCATGCTCAAAGGGGCACTGAAGCTTTCTTT. This sequence joins TRBV4-1 and TRBJ1-1; D might be TRBD1 (5 bases). V dropped 3 bases and J dropped 4 bases, with 12 bases sitting between them. The CDR3 consists of 14 residues. Per germline, CDR1 MGHRA and CDR2 YSYEKL.

This sequence joins TRBV10-3 and TRBJ1-1; D may be TRBD1 (5 bases). The CDR3 loop spans 14 amino acids. The V gene's germline CDR1 is ENHRY and CDR2 SYGVKD. The V end lost 0 bases, the J end lost 6 bases, and 11 bases lay between the germline ends. The CDR3 DNA sequence: TGTGCCATCAGTGAGTCGGGCAGGGTGGCTGAAGCTTTCTTT. It encodes CAISESGRVAEAFF.